Included here is one TCR beta chain sequence, with context. The data derive from a study of blood T cell repertoires in COVID-19. The overall study: Sites in the United States, Italy and Spain provided acute and convalescent COVID-19 samples. PBMCs, B-cell-depleted T cells, or T cells were the source of the cDNA or gDNA that made up the material.

Germline-derived CDR1 and CDR2 are MGHRA and YSYEKL. The CDR3 runs 14 residues. The junction had 1 base not matched to a gene; V was cut back by 3 bases and J by 4 bases. How the authors handled the data: Quantification of nucleated cells was approximated via reference gene primer amplification. The protocol was immunoSEQ multiplex PCR, while the TCRdb copy is restricted to in-frame clones and leaves out a portion. V, J and clone size derive from that table, while D and trimming were established from the DNA sequence. The table has tens of thousands of clones, approximately 84% seen once. The rearrangement joins TRBV4-1 to TRBJ1-2, with 11 bases matching TRBD1. The sequencing sample was made of peripheral blood. This TCR was recovered from a human donor in a cohort sampled during active COVID-19. CDR3 protein: CASSHGTGGYGYTF. The CDR3 DNA sequence: TGCGCCAGCAGCCATGGGACAGGGGGCTATGGCTACACCTTC.